This entry is about one T cell receptor (beta chain). Antigen unknown. TCRdb's table, derived via immunoSEQ multiplex PCR, lists solely in-frame clones and lacks some. The table includes tens of thousands of clones, approximately 90% detected once. The data were obtained in a study of T cell responses to AZD1222 COVID-19 vaccine. Study-wide results and limits: AZD1222 recipients seropositive at baseline numbered only five or six. Among spike-specific TCRs, nearly half reportedly target unmutated variant regions. Donors were chiefly white British, with a greater number of females, and clonal diversity was perhaps underestimated.

The CDR3 length is 13 residues. Germline values: CDR1 KGHSH, CDR2 LQKENI. Trimming took 4 bases from V and 4 from J, leaving 10 bases between them. This chain connects TRBV18 to TRBJ1-2, with D possibly matching TRBD1 (5 bases). The specimen comprised peripheral blood, sampled on day 0 of MenACWY control vaccination. The sequence came from an adult in good health. CDR3 residues: CASSLQGLYGYTF. In nucleotides, the CDR3 is TGTGCCAGCTCACTCCAGGGACTCTATGGCTACACCTTC. The variable domain in full, with the rest retrieved from reference TRBV18 and TRBJ1-2, is NAGVMQNPRHLVRRRGQEARLRCSPMKGHSHVYWYRQLPEEGLKFMVYLQKENIIDESGMPKERFSAEFPKEGPSILRIQQVVRGDSAAYFCASSLQGLYGYTFGSGTRLTVV.